The entry below gives a single T cell receptor beta chain sequence along with its context. The germline V and J ends were trimmed by 5 bases and 4 bases, with 11 bases remaining between them. Germline CDR1 reads SGHTA; CDR2 reads FQGNSA. There are 13 residues in the CDR3. This sample stems from a study of cytomegalovirus exposure and HLA in healthy donors. PCR amplification relied on 60 Vbeta primers (plus 13 Jbeta primers). Produced via immunoSEQ multiplex PCR; TCRdb's table is partial and in-frame only. The sample lists over 150,000 clones; 60% to 85% were seen once. The sequence was collected from a woman aged 45 to 65 in good health and CMV-seropositive. The chain recombines TRBV7-2 with TRBJ2-5; D not resolved. Material for sequencing was PBMCs. The chain's CDR3 is CASSPEIRETQYF. CDR3 DNA: TGTGCCAGCAGCCCCGAGATAAGAGAGACCCAGTACTTC.